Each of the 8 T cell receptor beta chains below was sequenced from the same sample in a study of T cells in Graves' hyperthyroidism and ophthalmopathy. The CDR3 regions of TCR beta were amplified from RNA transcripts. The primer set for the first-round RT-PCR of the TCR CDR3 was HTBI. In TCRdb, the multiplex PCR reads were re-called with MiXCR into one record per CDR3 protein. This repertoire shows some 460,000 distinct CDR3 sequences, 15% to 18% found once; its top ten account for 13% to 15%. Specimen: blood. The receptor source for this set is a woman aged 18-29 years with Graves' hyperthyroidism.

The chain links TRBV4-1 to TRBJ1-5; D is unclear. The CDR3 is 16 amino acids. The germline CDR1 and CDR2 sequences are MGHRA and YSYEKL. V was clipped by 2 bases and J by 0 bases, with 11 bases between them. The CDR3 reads CASSQTPTASNQPQHF. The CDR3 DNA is TGCGCCAGCAGCCAAACCCCGACTGCTAGCAATCAGCCCCAGCATTTT.

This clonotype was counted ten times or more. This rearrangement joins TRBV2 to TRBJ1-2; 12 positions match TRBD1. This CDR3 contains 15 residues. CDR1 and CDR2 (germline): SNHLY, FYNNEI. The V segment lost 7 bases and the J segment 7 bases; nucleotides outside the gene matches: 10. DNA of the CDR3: TGTGCCAGCACCTTTTCGGGACAGGGGGCCTTTGGCTACACCTTC. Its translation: CASTFSGQGAFGYTF.

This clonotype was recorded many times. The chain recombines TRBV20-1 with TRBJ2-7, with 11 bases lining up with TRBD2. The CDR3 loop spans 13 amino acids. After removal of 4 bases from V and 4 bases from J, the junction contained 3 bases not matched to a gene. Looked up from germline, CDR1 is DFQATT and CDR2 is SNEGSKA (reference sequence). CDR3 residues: CSAMASGRYEQYF. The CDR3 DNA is TGCAGTGCTATGGCTAGCGGGAGGTACGAGCAGTACTTC.

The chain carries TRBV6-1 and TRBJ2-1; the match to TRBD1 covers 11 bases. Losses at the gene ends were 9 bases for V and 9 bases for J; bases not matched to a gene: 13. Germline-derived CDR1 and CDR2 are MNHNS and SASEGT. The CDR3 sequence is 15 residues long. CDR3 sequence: CASKSPGQGVAEQFF. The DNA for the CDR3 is TGTGCCAGTAAATCACCGGGACAGGGGGTGGCTGAGCAGTTCTTC.

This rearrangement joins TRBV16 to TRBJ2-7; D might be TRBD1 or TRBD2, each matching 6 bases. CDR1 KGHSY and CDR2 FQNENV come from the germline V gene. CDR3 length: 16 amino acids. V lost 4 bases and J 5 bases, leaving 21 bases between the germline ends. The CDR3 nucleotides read TGTGCCAGCAGCCCTCAAAGGGGGGAAGAGGTCGACGAGCAGTACTTC. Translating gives CASSPQRGEEVDEQYF.

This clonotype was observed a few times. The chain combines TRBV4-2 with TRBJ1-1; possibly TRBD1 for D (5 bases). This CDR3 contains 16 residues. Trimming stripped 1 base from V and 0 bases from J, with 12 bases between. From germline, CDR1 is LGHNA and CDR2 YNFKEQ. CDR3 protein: CASSQAPGNVNTEAFF. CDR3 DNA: TGTGCCAGCAGCCAAGCACCAGGGAATGTGAACACTGAAGCTTTCTTT.

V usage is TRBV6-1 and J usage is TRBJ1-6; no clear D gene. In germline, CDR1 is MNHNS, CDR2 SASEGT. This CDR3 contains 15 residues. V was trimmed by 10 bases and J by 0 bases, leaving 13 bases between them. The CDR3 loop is CATRTGSSYNSPLHF. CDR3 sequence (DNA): TGTGCCACCCGAACGGGGAGCTCCTATAATTCACCCCTCCACTTT.

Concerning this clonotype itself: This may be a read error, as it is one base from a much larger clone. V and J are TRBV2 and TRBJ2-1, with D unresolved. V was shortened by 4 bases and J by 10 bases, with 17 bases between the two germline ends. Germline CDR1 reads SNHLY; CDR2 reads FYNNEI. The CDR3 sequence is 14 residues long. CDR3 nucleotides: TGTGCCAGCAGTGTTAGGGCTACTCCAATCGAGCAGTTCTTC. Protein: CASSVRATPIEQFF.